These 27 T cell receptor beta chains were sequenced from one sample in a study of T cell repertoires in cytomegalovirus infection (dated by TCRdb to 2018 to 2020). TCRdb lists the instrument as Illumina HiSeq 1500. TCRdb took the public reads, trimmed them with fastp at Q25, ran MiXCR for clone calling and kept in-frame beta chains. Duplicate CDR3 protein sequences are folded into a single record with the most common DNA and genes. The table for this sample lists about 570,000 distinct CDR3 sequences; about 39% of them were counted only once. The ten largest clonotypes hold about 48% of the sample. Which antigens these TCRs recognize remains unknown. This sample's treatment or condition label indicates: in vitro stimulation with specific CMV peptide epitopes to enrich CMV-specific T cells. The sequencing here drew on cultured PBMCs, taken from culture after CMV antigen stimulation. These TCRs come from a human donor in good health (CMV status not recorded). Some clones in this sample may be carry-over from other donors' samples.

The chain joins TRBV7-9 to TRBJ1-2, with unresolved D. Germline loops: CDR1 SEHNR, CDR2 FQNEAQ (reference sequence). Trimming removed 0 bases at V and 4 bases at J, with 9 bases between. The CDR3 sequence is 14 residues long. The CDR3 protein is CASSLAQLLYGYTF. The DNA for the CDR3 is TGTGCCAGCAGCTTAGCCCAGCTCCTCTATGGCTACACCTTC. Full variable domain (remainder filled in from reference TRBV7-9 and TRBJ1-2): DTGVSQNPRHKITKRGQNVTFRCDPISEHNRLYWYRQTLGQGPEFLTYFQNEAQLEKSRLLSDRFSAERPKGSFSTLEIQRTEQGDSAMYLCASSLAQLLYGYTFGSGTRLTVV.

This chain uses TRBV12-3 or TRBV12-4 with TRBJ2-1, with 11 bases lining up with TRBD2. V trimming: 5 bases; J trimming: 12 bases; junction bases outside the gene matches: 15. The CDR3 spans 16 residues. The CDR3 reads CASSPFSGGASGTQFF. CDR3 DNA sequence: TGTGCCAGCAGTCCCTTTAGCGGGGGGGCCTCTGGAACGCAGTTCTTC.

This clonotype was observed a handful of times. This sequence joins TRBV6-2 or TRBV6-3 and TRBJ2-5; TRBD2 agrees at 8 bases. Germline V CDR1 and CDR2: MNHEY, SVGEGT. V gave up 6 bases and J gave up 5 bases; unmatched junction bases: 8. The CDR3 is made up of 14 amino acids. The CDR3 sequence: CASSHWREAETQYF. CDR3 bases: TGTGCCAGCAGCCACTGGCGGGAGGCGGAGACCCAGTACTTC.

Concerning this clonotype itself: Sequence at one end of the junction differs from germline and may be a read error. V is TRBV28 and J is TRBJ1-6; D is possibly TRBD1 (6 bases). Germline-derived CDR1 and CDR2 are MDHEN and SYDVKM. CDR3 length: 15 residues. DNA for the CDR3: TGTGCCAGCAGCCGGGGGGACGCCGGGGGCCGATCCCTCGACTTT. Translated: CASSRGDAGGRSLDF.

The V and J genes are TRBV28 and TRBJ1-1; D is possibly TRBD1 (5 bases). This CDR3 region has 13 residues. Per germline, CDR1 MDHEN and CDR2 SYDVKM. The V gene lost 3 bases and the J gene lost 4 bases, with 9 bases spanning the gap. In DNA form, the CDR3 reads TGTGCCAGCAGTTTGGCACAGGCCACTGAAGCTTTCTTT. It specifies CASSLAQATEAFF.

V and J are TRBV6-6 and TRBJ1-2; possible D gene TRBD1, 6 bases. CDR3 length: 15 residues. Germline V gives CDR1 MNHNY, CDR2 SVGAGI (reference sequence). Trimming removed 7 bases from V and 4 bases from J, with 19 bases in between. As DNA, the CDR3 is TGTGCCAGCACGGGGGCGGACTACTCCCCCTATGGCTACACCTTC. Its translation is CASTGADYSPYGYTF.

The rearrangement uses TRBV6-1 and TRBJ2-7; 9 nucleotides match TRBD2. Germline V gene data show CDR1 as MNHNS and CDR2 as SASEGT. CDR3 length equals 14 residues. V was pared by 6 bases and J by 2 bases, with 5 bases of the junction left unmatched. The CDR3 region is CASRGLARTYEQYV. The CDR3 DNA reads TGTGCCAGCAGAGGACTAGCGAGAACCTACGAGCAGTACGTC.

CDR3 in amino acids: CASSPRVLDSPIPYEQYF. For the CDR3, the DNA is TGTGCCAGCAGTCCTAGGGTTCTGGATAGTCCTATCCCCTACGAGCAGTACTTC. V usage is TRBV27 and J usage is TRBJ2-7; D gene ambiguous. This CDR3 spans 18 amino acids. Germline V gene sequence: CDR1 MNHEY, CDR2 SMNVEV (reference sequence). V was trimmed by 5 bases and J by 2 bases, leaving 25 bases between them.

In this sample, this clonotype turned up a few times. The CDR3: CASTANTEAFF. Written as DNA, the CDR3 is TGTGCCTCTACTGCCAACACTGAAGCTTTCTTT. The chain carries TRBV6-1 and TRBJ1-1; D uncertain. The CDR3 loop spans 11 amino acids. Germline CDR1 is MNHNS and CDR2 is SASEGT. The germline V and J ends were trimmed by 11 bases and 2 bases, with 9 bases remaining between them.

This clonotype was observed a few times. The rearrangement uses TRBV7-2 and TRBJ2-3; tentatively, D is TRBD2 (5 bases). With 3 bases removed from V and 1 base from J, the gap between germline ends came to 11 bases. CDR1 is SGHTA and CDR2 is FQGNSA in the germline V gene. The CDR3 is 15 residues long. The DNA of the CDR3 is TGTGCCAGCAGCTTCCAAGCGGCTGGCACAGATACGCAGTATTTT. Translating it yields CASSFQAAGTDTQYF.

The chain employs TRBV7-2 and TRBJ2-7, with TRBD1 matching 7 bases. V was pared by 4 bases and J by 6 bases, with 3 bases of the junction left unmatched. Germline CDR1 and CDR2: SGHTA and FQGNSA. The CDR3 is 12 amino acids. In DNA form, the CDR3 reads TGTGCCAGCAGCTCCTACAGGGGCGAGCAGTACTTC. It translates to CASSSYRGEQYF. Variable domain in full (rest from reference TRBV7-2 and TRBJ2-7): GAGVSQSPSNKVTEKGKDVELRCDPISGHTALYWYRQSLGQGLEFLIYFQGNSAPDKSGLPSDRFSAERTGGSVSTLTIQRTQQEDSAVYLCASSSYRGEQYFGPGTRLTVT.

The V call is TRBV10-3, the J call TRBJ1-1; TRBD1 matches 9 bases. The V and J ends lost 3 bases and 7 bases, in that order; junction bases with no gene match: 6. This CDR3 has 14 residues. Germline CDR1 is ENHRY and CDR2 is SYGVKD. CDR3 nucleotides: TGTGCCATCAGTGACCCGACAGGGGGAAATGAAGCTTTCTTT. It specifies CAISDPTGGNEAFF.

This clonotype has just a few counts. The rearrangement uses TRBV5-4 and TRBJ2-1; possibly TRBD2 for D (6 bases). Germline-derived CDR1 and CDR2 are SGHNT and YYREEE (reference sequence). The CDR3 contains 15 residues. V gave up 0 bases and J gave up 4 bases, with 11 bases separating them. CDR3: CASSLDSGIYNEQFF. In DNA form, the CDR3 reads TGTGCCAGCAGCTTGGATAGCGGTATTTACAATGAGCAGTTCTTC.

The chain employs TRBV12-3 or TRBV12-4 and TRBJ2-1, with TRBD2 matching over 10 bases. J lost 3 bases, V lost 5 bases, and 7 bases had no gene match. CDR3 size: 16 residues. In DNA, the CDR3 is TGTGCCAGCAGTCCAAAAGCGGGGGGGCGCTACAATGAGCAGTTCTTC. This encodes CASSPKAGGRYNEQFF.

Many counts were recorded for this clonotype. The chain couples TRBV7-2 to TRBJ2-7; 8 bases agree with TRBD1. Germline lookup yields CDR1 SGHTA and CDR2 FQGNSA. V was pared by 5 bases and J by 5 bases, with 8 bases of the junction left unmatched. The CDR3 has 14 amino acids. CDR3 residues: CASSLSGTGHEQYF. The CDR3 DNA reads as TGTGCCAGCAGCCTGTCCGGGACAGGCCACGAGCAGTACTTC.

This rearrangement joins TRBV5-8 to TRBJ2-3; no clear D gene. Trimming took 3 bases from V and 2 from J, leaving 13 bases between them. The CDR3 has 15 amino acids. Per germline, CDR1 SGHTS and CDR2 YDEGEE. CDR3 protein: CASSSLADDTDTQYF. In DNA, the CDR3 is TGTGCCAGCAGCTCCTTGGCGGACGACACAGATACGCAGTATTTT.

In DNA form, the CDR3 reads TGTGCCAGCAGTTACCACGCGGGCGCCGGGGAGCTGTTTTTT. This gives the protein CASSYHAGAGELFF. The V call is TRBV12-3 or TRBV12-4, the J call TRBJ2-2; a weak D match, TRBD2 (5 bases). This CDR3 has 14 residues. V dropped 4 bases and J dropped 6 bases, with 12 bases sitting between them.

The chain recombines TRBV7-9 with TRBJ1-1; TRBD1 might be the D (5 bases). The CDR3 runs 12 residues. Germline CDR1 and CDR2: SEHNR and FQNEAQ (reference sequence). V gave up 11 bases and J gave up 1 base, with 11 bases separating them. The CDR3, as DNA: TGTGCCGTCCGGGACCAGAACACTGAAGCTTTCTTT. It encodes CAVRDQNTEAFF.

V gene TRBV11-2 combines with J gene TRBJ1-1; 8 nucleotides line up with TRBD1. The V gene end was trimmed by 4 bases and the J gene end by 2 bases; junction bases not matched to a gene: 6. The CDR3 totals 15 residues. Germline V gene data show CDR1 as SGHAT and CDR2 as FQNNGV. CDR3 sequence (DNA): TGTGCCAGCAGCTCAGGACAGGGTGGCAACACTGAAGCTTTCTTT. Translated: CASSSGQGGNTEAFF.

The chain links TRBV15 to TRBJ1-5; TRBD1 aligns across 10 bases. The germline V gene has CDR1 LNHNV and CDR2 YYDKDF (reference sequence). V gave up 5 bases and J gave up 1 base; unmatched junction bases: 8. This CDR3 has 17 residues. CDR3: CATSSTDRGISNQPQHF. The CDR3 region has the DNA TGTGCCACCAGCTCAACGGACAGGGGGATAAGCAATCAGCCCCAGCATTTT.

This clonotype was found many times. The chain recombines TRBV7-2 with TRBJ2-4; 7 bases agree with TRBD1. The CDR3 spans 13 residues. Germline V gives CDR1 SGHTA, CDR2 FQGNSA. V gave up 3 bases and J gave up 7 bases; unmatched junction bases: 3. This CDR3 reads CASSFSRGNIQYF. The CDR3 coding sequence is TGTGCCAGCAGCTTCAGCAGGGGGAACATTCAGTACTTC. The full variable domain, with the rest looked up from reference TRBV7-2 and TRBJ2-4, is GAGVSQSPSNKVTEKGKDVELRCDPISGHTALYWYRQSLGQGLEFLIYFQGNSAPDKSGLPSDRFSAERTGGSVSTLTIQRTQQEDSAVYLCASSFSRGNIQYFGAGTRLSVL.

V is TRBV7-2 and J is TRBJ2-1; D is uncertain. V was pared by 2 bases and J by 7 bases, with 12 bases between. Germline lookup yields CDR1 SGHTA and CDR2 FQGNSA. The CDR3 runs to 14 residues. The CDR3 nucleotides are TGTGCCAGCAGCTTACCGACTGGGAATAATGAGCAGTTCTTC. Protein: CASSLPTGNNEQFF.

The chain is built from TRBV7-2 and TRBJ2-2; 8 bases fit TRBD2. V was clipped by 5 bases and J by 9 bases; unmatched bases: 11. Looked up from germline, CDR1 is SGHTA and CDR2 is FQGNSA. This CDR3 has 15 residues. The CDR3: CASSPGGGGLRELFF. CDR3 bases: TGTGCCAGCAGCCCCGGGGGGGGGGGCCTTAGGGAGCTGTTTTTT.

The chain recombines TRBV7-2 with TRBJ2-7; D not certain. This CDR3 is built from 14 residues. V was shortened by 7 bases and J by 0 bases, with 13 bases between the two germline ends. CDR1 and CDR2 from the germline V gene are SGHTA and FQGNSA. CDR3 nucleotide sequence: TGTGCCAGCACTCCTAACGGTTACTCCTACGAGCAGTACTTC. Translation: CASTPNGYSYEQYF.

The V and J genes are TRBV7-9 and TRBJ2-1; perhaps D is TRBD1 or TRBD2 (5 bases each). This CDR3 is 18 amino acids long. The V gene's germline CDR1 is SEHNR and CDR2 FQNEAQ (reference sequence). The V gene lost 5 bases and the J gene lost 2 bases, with 22 bases spanning the gap. CDR3 sequence (DNA): TGTGCCAGCAGCCCTGGGCCCGACGGACGGGGCCCCTACAATGAGCAGTTCTTC. Its translation is CASSPGPDGRGPYNEQFF.

This clonotype occurred a few times. The chain couples TRBV7-6 to TRBJ2-1, with 8 bases that match TRBD2. V dropped 3 bases and J dropped 6; count of bases not matched to a gene: 10. The CDR3 runs 16 residues. Germline V gene lookup returns CDR1 SGHVS and CDR2 FNYEAQ. The CDR3: CASSFAAGGGVNEQFF. The CDR3 DNA reads as TGTGCCAGCAGCTTCGCCGCCGGGGGGGGTGTCAATGAGCAGTTCTTC.

This clonotype has more than one count but fewer than ten. The chain carries TRBV7-2 and TRBJ2-7; D is possibly TRBD1 (6 bases). The V end lost 2 bases, the J end lost 7 bases, and 12 bases lay between the germline ends. Germline CDR1 SGHTA, CDR2 FQGNSA. CDR3 length: 13 amino acids. The CDR3 sequence: CASSLPGVGEQYF. The CDR3, as DNA: TGTGCCAGCAGCTTACCAGGGGTTGGAGAGCAGTACTTC.